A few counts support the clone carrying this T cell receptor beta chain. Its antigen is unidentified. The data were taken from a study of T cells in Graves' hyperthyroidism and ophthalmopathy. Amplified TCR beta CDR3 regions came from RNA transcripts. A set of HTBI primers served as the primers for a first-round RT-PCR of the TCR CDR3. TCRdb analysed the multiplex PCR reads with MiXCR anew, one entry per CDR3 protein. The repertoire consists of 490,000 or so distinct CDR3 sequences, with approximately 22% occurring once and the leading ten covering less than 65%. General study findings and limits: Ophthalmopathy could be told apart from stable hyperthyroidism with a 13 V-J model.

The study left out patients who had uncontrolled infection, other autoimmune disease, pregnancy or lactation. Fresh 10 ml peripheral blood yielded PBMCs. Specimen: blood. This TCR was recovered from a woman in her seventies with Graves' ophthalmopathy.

CDR3 sequence reads: CASSLAGGATNEKLFF. The CDR3 nucleotides are TGTGCCAGCAGCTTAGCAGGAGGAGCAACTAATGAAAAACTGTTTTTT. The V gene is TRBV7-2, the J gene TRBJ1-4; D gene uncertain. CDR1 SGHTA and CDR2 FQGNSA come from the germline V gene. This CDR3 has 16 residues. Trimming cost V 0 bases and J 0 bases, with 8 bases left between them.